This is a list of T cell receptor beta chains from one sample in a study of cytomegalovirus exposure and HLA in healthy donors. Only in-frame clones appear in the TCRdb table, and some are missing; sequencing was by immunoSEQ multiplex PCR. The table lists 150,000 or so clones, roughly 80% of them singletons, with approximately 1.2% in the top ten. Sample: PBMCs. The receptor source for this set is a man in his forties or fifties in good health and CMV-seropositive. Both conserved end residues are part of each CDR3. The D gene is left open where the match is weak. Size values are once, few and many counts, or a class for expanded clones, and some rows have none.

D gene: TRBD2; J gene: TRBJ2-7; V gene: TRBV19; clone size: .; CDR3 DNA: TGTGCCAGTAGGACTAGCGGTACCTACGAGCAGTACTTC; CDR3 protein: CASRTSGTYEQYF
D gene: .; J gene: TRBJ1-1; V gene: TRBV5-6; clone size: .; CDR3 DNA: TGTGCCAGCAGCTTGGTGACGGGAACTGAAGCTTTCTTT; CDR3 protein: CASSLVTGTEAFF
D gene: .; J gene: TRBJ1-2; V gene: TRBV6-5; clone size: few; CDR3 DNA: TGTGCCAGCAGTCCAACGCGAGGGATTAACTATGGCTACACCTTC; CDR3 protein: CASSPTRGINYGYTF
D gene: .; J gene: TRBJ1-2; V gene: TRBV28; clone size: .; CDR3 DNA: TGTGCCAGCAGTTTACGGACAGCCCTCTATGGCTACACCTTC; CDR3 protein: CASSLRTALYGYTF
D gene: .; J gene: TRBJ1-1; V gene: TRBV28; clone size: .; CDR3 DNA: TGTGCCAGCAGTTTCCGGAGGGGAGCTTTCTTT; CDR3 protein: CASSFRRGAFF
D gene: .; J gene: TRBJ1-2; V gene: TRBV7-9; clone size: few; CDR3 DNA: TGTGCCAGCAACTTACAAGGGGAAAATGGCTACACCTTC; CDR3 protein: CASNLQGENGYTF
D gene: TRBD1; J gene: TRBJ1-1; V gene: TRBV11-3; clone size: .; CDR3 DNA: TGTGCCAGCAGCTTAGCCCCCGACAGGGAAACTTTCTTT; CDR3 protein: CASSLAPDRETFF
D gene: .; J gene: TRBJ1-1; V gene: TRBV4-3; clone size: .; CDR3 DNA: TGCGCCAGCAGCCAAGATTGGAGGATGAACACTGAAGCTTTCTTT; CDR3 protein: CASSQDWRMNTEAFF
D gene: TRBD1; J gene: TRBJ2-1; V gene: TRBV2; clone size: .; CDR3 DNA: TGTGCCAGCAGTGAAGAGGGGACAGGGTTCTATGAGCAGTTCTTC; CDR3 protein: CASSEEGTGFYEQFF
D gene: TRBD2; J gene: TRBJ2-1; V gene: TRBV6-6; clone size: .; CDR3 DNA: TGTGCCAGCAGTTACTCGGCTAGCGGGAGGGGGGATGAGCAGTTCTTC; CDR3 protein: CASSYSASGRGDEQFF
D gene: TRBD1; J gene: TRBJ1-5; V gene: TRBV2; clone size: once; CDR3 DNA: TGTGCCAGCAGGGGACAGGGGAGGGTCTATCAGCCCCAGCATTTT; CDR3 protein: CASRGQGRVYQPQHF
D gene: .; J gene: TRBJ1-1; V gene: TRBV4-1; clone size: .; CDR3 DNA: TGCGCCAGCAGCCGGGAAGGCGGGATGAACACTGAAGCTTTCTTT; CDR3 protein: CASSREGGMNTEAFF
D gene: .; J gene: TRBJ2-7; V gene: TRBV7-2; clone size: few; CDR3 DNA: TGTGCCAGCAGCTTAGATGCAGGGTCTTACGAGCAGTACTTC; CDR3 protein: CASSLDAGSYEQYF
D gene: .; J gene: TRBJ1-2; V gene: TRBV6-1; clone size: .; CDR3 DNA: TGTGCCAGCATGAGAACAGGGACCACGGGCTACACCTTC; CDR3 protein: CASMRTGTTGYTF
D gene: .; J gene: TRBJ2-2; V gene: TRBV7-3; clone size: .; CDR3 DNA: TGTGCCAGCAGCTTAACTCTCCCTCGCAACTACGGGGAGCTGTTTTTT; CDR3 protein: CASSLTLPRNYGELFF
D gene: .; J gene: TRBJ2-2; V gene: TRBV27; clone size: .; CDR3 DNA: TGTGCCAGCAGCCGGACCGGGGAGCTGTTTTTT; CDR3 protein: CASSRTGELFF
D gene: .; J gene: TRBJ2-5; V gene: TRBV7-2; clone size: .; CDR3 DNA: TGTGCCAGCAGCTCAGGGGGGTCCCAAGAGACCCAGTACTTC; CDR3 protein: CASSSGGSQETQYF
D gene: .; J gene: TRBJ1-4; V gene: TRBV6-5; clone size: .; CDR3 DNA: TGTGCCAGCAGACTTGGAGCGGGTTATAATGAAAAACTGTTTTTT; CDR3 protein: CASRLGAGYNEKLFF
D gene: .; J gene: TRBJ2-5; V gene: TRBV7-9; clone size: .; CDR3 DNA: TGTGCCAGCAGCCTGGGCTCAGGAGGAGAGACCCAGTACTTC; CDR3 protein: CASSLGSGGETQYF
D gene: .; J gene: TRBJ2-5; V gene: TRBV9; clone size: .; CDR3 DNA: TGTGCCAGCAGCGTCGGAGTCCAAGAGACCCAGTACTTC; CDR3 protein: CASSVGVQETQYF
D gene: .; J gene: TRBJ2-1; V gene: TRBV7-9; clone size: once; CDR3 DNA: TGTGCCAGCACCCCTAAATGGGGGGATTACAATGAGCAGTTCTTC; CDR3 protein: CASTPKWGDYNEQFF
D gene: TRBD1; J gene: TRBJ1-5; V gene: TRBV29-1; clone size: .; CDR3 DNA: TGCAGCGCTGCGCGGGACAGGGAGTCGCCCCAGCATTTT; CDR3 protein: CSAARDRESPQHF
D gene: TRBD2; J gene: TRBJ2-7; V gene: TRBV30; clone size: .; CDR3 DNA: TGTGCCTGGAGTGTCGGGAGGTACGAGCAGTACTTC; CDR3 protein: CAWSVGRYEQYF
D gene: TRBD1; J gene: TRBJ1-2; V gene: TRBV5-5; clone size: .; CDR3 DNA: TGTGCCAGCAGCCCCCAAACAGGGGGCGGATACTATGGCTACACCTTC; CDR3 protein: CASSPQTGGGYYGYTF
D gene: .; J gene: TRBJ1-1; V gene: TRBV5-4; clone size: .; CDR3 DNA: TGTGCCAGCAGCTTTCCCGACATGAACACTGAAGCTTTCTTT; CDR3 protein: CASSFPDMNTEAFF
D gene: TRBD2; J gene: TRBJ2-3; V gene: TRBV7-3; clone size: .; CDR3 DNA: TGTGCCAGCAGCTTCGGACTAGCGAGAGATACGCAGTATTTT; CDR3 protein: CASSFGLARDTQYF
D gene: TRBD2; J gene: TRBJ2-5; V gene: TRBV25-1; clone size: .; CDR3 DNA: TGTGCCAGCAGAAATGGTGGTCCGGGAGGGACCCAGTACTTC; CDR3 protein: CASRNGGPGGTQYF
D gene: TRBD2; J gene: TRBJ2-1; V gene: TRBV29-1; clone size: few; CDR3 DNA: TGCAGCGCGGCCCCGGGGGGGATAGGGGACAATGAGCAGTTCTTC; CDR3 protein: CSAAPGGIGDNEQFF
D gene: .; J gene: TRBJ1-1; V gene: TRBV5-4; clone size: .; CDR3 DNA: TGTGCCAGCAGCACCTGGACAGACGGGGCTGAAGCTTTCTTT; CDR3 protein: CASSTWTDGAEAFF
D gene: .; J gene: TRBJ2-7; V gene: TRBV6-5; clone size: .; CDR3 DNA: TGTGCCAGCAGTTACTCGATCCTGGGGGCTCGGTACGAGCAGTACTTC; CDR3 protein: CASSYSILGARYEQYF
D gene: .; J gene: TRBJ1-4; V gene: TRBV5-1; clone size: once; CDR3 DNA: TGCGCCAGCAGCTCCAACGGGGAGGGTGGGGAAAAACTGTTTTTT; CDR3 protein: CASSSNGEGGEKLFF
D gene: .; J gene: TRBJ2-2; V gene: TRBV5-1; clone size: .; CDR3 DNA: TGCGCCAGCACCACGGACACCTTCACCGGGGAGCTGTTTTTT; CDR3 protein: CASTTDTFTGELFF
D gene: TRBD2; J gene: TRBJ2-3; V gene: TRBV28; clone size: .; CDR3 DNA: TGTGCCAGCAGTGAGCGGGGTCCGTATACGCAGTATTTT; CDR3 protein: CASSERGPYTQYF
D gene: TRBD1; J gene: TRBJ2-2; V gene: TRBV7-9; clone size: .; CDR3 DNA: TGTGCCAGCAGCTCACCGACAGGGGGGGGGAACACCGGGGAGCTGTTTTTT; CDR3 protein: CASSSPTGGGNTGELFF
D gene: .; J gene: TRBJ1-4; V gene: TRBV5-1; clone size: .; CDR3 DNA: TGCGCCAGCAGTCGATGGTCCGGGACAACTAATAAAAAACTGTTTTTT; CDR3 protein: CASSRWSGTTNKKLFF
D gene: TRBD2; J gene: TRBJ2-7; V gene: TRBV25-1; clone size: .; CDR3 DNA: TGTGCCAGCAAGGTAGCGGGTGGGTACGAGCAGTACTTC; CDR3 protein: CASKVAGGYEQYF
D gene: .; J gene: TRBJ1-1; V gene: TRBV11-2; clone size: .; CDR3 DNA: TGTGCCAGCAGCCCCTCCGTGAGAACTGAAGCTTTCTTT; CDR3 protein: CASSPSVRTEAFF
D gene: .; J gene: TRBJ1-1; V gene: TRBV28; clone size: .; CDR3 DNA: TGTGCCAGCAGCCTGGGGGGGGACGCTGAAGCTTTCTTT; CDR3 protein: CASSLGGDAEAFF
D gene: TRBD1; J gene: TRBJ2-4; V gene: TRBV18; clone size: few; CDR3 DNA: TGTGCCAGCTCACAGGAGACAGGGGCGTCCTATGCCAAAAACATTCAGTACTTC; CDR3 protein: CASSQETGASYAKNIQYF